This T cell receptor (beta chain) was obtained from a study of T cells after yellow fever vaccination. Study as a whole: Low-cell-number fractions underwent preparation using SMART-Seq v4 Ultra Low Input.

The CDR3 consists of 15 residues. Germline CDR1 is SGHRS and CDR2 is YFSETQ. J gave up 6 bases and V 4 bases, and 11 bases lay outside the gene matches. Study-wide results and caveats: The secondary T-cell response peaked on day 5, not day 15, but was weaker. Booster sampling recovered most clones from primary vaccination (about 97% CD4, roughly 86% CD8). Abundant clonotypes (contaminants from the bulk population) could be present in FACS-sorted repertoires.

This clonotype was observed many times. What it recognizes is unknown. MiXCR, run by TCRdb on the 5' RACE reads, gives a single entry per CDR3 protein. Among 250,000 to 400,000 distinct CDR3 sequences, roughly 4% were seen once, and the ten largest hold around 23%. J is TRBJ2-3 and V is TRBV5-1; 7 bases match TRBD1. The clonotype was recovered from a man in his late teens or twenties who received the YFV17D yellow fever vaccine. Specimen: PBMCs, collected 5 days after the yellow fever booster vaccination. CDR3 residues: CASSQGVGSGDTQYF. The CDR3 DNA reads TGCGCCAGCAGCCAGGGGGTAGGGAGCGGCGATACGCAGTATTTT.